This T cell receptor beta chain was documented in a study of cytomegalovirus exposure and HLA in healthy donors. The PCR had 60 Vbeta and 13 Jbeta primers. The protocol was immunoSEQ multiplex PCR, while the TCRdb copy is restricted to in-frame clones and leaves out a portion. This table holds 100,000 to 150,000 clones, roughly 82% found once. For this clone: Its antigen is unknown.

This CDR3 spans 15 amino acids. Trimming stripped 7 bases from V and 5 bases from J, with 20 bases between. Germline CDR1 reads SQVTM; CDR2 reads ANQGSEA. Study observations and caveats: TCR beta V- and J-gene trimming, according to a later analysis, was linked to a missense DCLRE1C variant. CMV serostatus alone was available as immune exposure information.

The specimen sequenced was PBMCs. The rearrangement uses TRBV29-1 and TRBJ1-4, with D unclear. This clonotype was obtained from a woman aged 18 to 35 in good health and CMV-seronegative. The DNA of the CDR3 is TGCAGCGCAGAAGGTCTCAGCGGAAGGAATGAAAAACTGTTTTTT. Amino acid sequence: CSAEGLSGRNEKLFF.